These 32 T cell receptor beta chains share one sample of origin, sequenced in a study of blood T cell repertoires in COVID-19. Sequenced by immunoSEQ multiplex PCR; TCRdb stores in-frame clones only, minus some. The sample includes approximately 430,000 clones, roughly 90% of them seen just once. Input material: peripheral blood. The receptors come from a woman in her 30s with active or convalescent COVID-19.

This rearrangement joins TRBV27 to TRBJ2-7; 9 bases fit TRBD1. Unmatched junction bases numbered 4, after V lost 3 bases and J lost 4 bases. The length of the CDR3 is 14 residues. Per germline, CDR1 MNHEY and CDR2 SMNVEV (reference sequence). CDR3 loop: CASSFATGGYEQYF. The CDR3 region has the DNA TGTGCCAGCAGTTTCGCGACAGGGGGTTACGAGCAGTACTTC.

V and J are TRBV29-1 and TRBJ1-1; perhaps TRBD1 as D (5 bases). V was shortened by 7 bases and J by 6 bases, with 12 bases between the two germline ends. Germline CDR1 and CDR2: SQVTM and ANQGSEA. The CDR3 contains 11 residues. CDR3 DNA: TGCAGCGGTATGACAGAGGCTGAAGCTTTCTTT. It is translated as CSGMTEAEAFF.

This rearrangement joins TRBV2 to TRBJ2-1, with TRBD2 matching 9 bases. V gave up 1 base and J gave up 4 bases; unmatched junction bases: 8. CDR1 is SNHLY, CDR2 FYNNEI, per germline. The CDR3 runs 17 residues. Here the CDR3 reads CASSEDLASGAYNEQFF. In DNA form, the CDR3 reads TGTGCCAGCAGTGAAGACCTCGCTAGCGGGGCTTACAATGAGCAGTTCTTC. Full variable domain (remainder filled in from reference TRBV2 and TRBJ2-1): EPEVTQTPSHQVTQMGQEVILRCVPISNHLYFYWYRQILGQKVEFLVSFYNNEISEKSEIFDDQFSVERPDGSNFTLKIRSTKLEDSAMYFCASSEDLASGAYNEQFFGPGTRLTVL.

CDR3 protein: CASSVPGQGYETQYF. Written as DNA, the CDR3 is TGTGCCAGCAGTGTTCCGGGACAGGGCTACGAGACCCAGTACTTC. The chain has TRBV28 and TRBJ2-5; 9 positions agree with TRBD1. Germline values: CDR1 MDHEN, CDR2 SYDVKM. Unmatched junction bases numbered 9, after V lost 5 bases and J lost 5 bases. The CDR3 extends over 15 amino acids.

The rearrangement uses TRBV13 and TRBJ2-1; 7 bases match TRBD1. Germline V gene sequence: CDR1 PRHDT, CDR2 FYEKMQ (reference sequence). V trimming: 5 bases; J trimming: 0 bases; junction bases outside the gene matches: 7. This CDR3 has 16 amino acids. The CDR3 DNA is TGTGCCAGCAGCCCAACAGGGGAAAGCTCCTACAATGAGCAGTTCTTC. This translates into CASSPTGESSYNEQFF. The whole variable domain, remainder taken from reference TRBV13 and TRBJ2-1, is AAGVIQSPRHLIKEKRETATLKCYPIPRHDTVYWYQQGPGQDPQFLISFYEKMQSDKGSIPDRFSAQQFSDYHSELNMSSLELGDSALYFCASSPTGESSYNEQFFGPGTRLTVL.

The table lists this clone with a few counts. The chain links TRBV7-2 to TRBJ2-1; D is unclear. The CDR3 runs to 15 residues. V lost 2 bases, J lost 8 bases, and 16 bases lay in between. The germline V gene has CDR1 SGHTA and CDR2 FQGNSA. CDR3 nucleotides: TGTGCCAGCAGCTTATCTGTCATCCGGAGCGATGAGCAGTTCTTC. It codes for CASSLSVIRSDEQFF.

The chain has TRBV7-2 and TRBJ2-1; D is possibly TRBD1 (5 bases). The CDR3 sequence is 14 residues long. Germline V CDR1 and CDR2: SGHTA, FQGNSA. The germline V and J ends were trimmed by 5 bases and 12 bases, with 20 bases remaining between them. Here the CDR3 reads CASSPGPVLGWQFF. CDR3 bases: TGTGCCAGCAGCCCAGGGCCAGTCCTGGGTTGGCAGTTCTTC.

This clone appeared many times. The genes are TRBV7-8 and TRBJ2-7; no clear D gene. Germline V lookup: CDR1 SGHVS, CDR2 FQNEAQ. V lost 1 base to trimming and J lost 0 bases, with 10 bases between them. The CDR3 runs 15 residues. CDR3 in DNA: TGTGCCAGCAGCTTAGGGCAGTCACCCTCCTACGAGCAGTACTTC. Translated, it gives CASSLGQSPSYEQYF.

The CDR3 reads CAGKDRDTNEQFF. DNA of the CDR3: TGTGCCGGTAAAGACAGGGACACCAATGAGCAGTTCTTC. This chain links TRBV6-5 with TRBJ2-1, with 7 positions matching TRBD1. Trimming took 11 bases from V and 6 from J; bases not matched to a gene: 10. The CDR3 sequence is 13 residues long. The V gene's germline CDR1 is MNHEY and CDR2 SVGAGI.

This rearrangement joins TRBV10-3 to TRBJ2-3; 9 nucleotides align to TRBD2. The CDR3 is 15 amino acids. J lost 1 base, V lost 4 bases, and 3 bases had no gene match. CDR1 is ENHRY, CDR2 SYGVKD, per germline. CDR3 bases: TGTGCCATCAGTGTTAGACTAGCGGGCACAGATACGCAGTATTTT. This encodes CAISVRLAGTDTQYF.

The chain uses TRBV2 and TRBJ2-7; possibly TRBD1 for D (5 bases). The V gene's germline CDR1 is SNHLY and CDR2 FYNNEI. V was clipped by 6 bases and J by 2 bases, with 11 bases between them. The CDR3 contains 13 residues. CDR3 nucleotides: TGTGCCAGCAGATATACAGGAGCCTACGAGCAGTACTTC. Encoded protein: CASRYTGAYEQYF.

This chain connects TRBV10-3 to TRBJ2-1; D not certain. V lost 7 bases to trimming and J lost 5 bases, with 9 bases between them. CDR3 size: 12 residues. Germline V gene data show CDR1 as ENHRY and CDR2 as SYGVKD. The CDR3 DNA follows: TGTGCCATCATTAACAGAAACAATGAGCAGTTCTTC. Protein sequence: CAIINRNNEQFF.

The V gene is TRBV11-2, the J gene TRBJ2-7; 7 nucleotides match TRBD1. Germline values: CDR1 SGHAT, CDR2 FQNNGV. The CDR3 length is 16 residues. Trimming removed 6 bases from V and 0 bases from J; junction bases left unmatched: 11. The CDR3 DNA is TGTGCCAGCAGGTCGCAACGACAGGGAGTCTCCTACGAGCAGTACTTC. Its translation: CASRSQRQGVSYEQYF.

The sample holds one count of this clone. The V gene is TRBV19, the J gene TRBJ1-1; the match to TRBD1 covers 7 bases. Germline V gene data show CDR1 as LNHDA and CDR2 as SQIVND (reference sequence). The ends lost 3 bases at V and 0 bases at J; junction bases unmatched: 1. The CDR3 totals 14 residues. The CDR3 is CASSMGQLNTEAFF. CDR3 DNA sequence: TGTGCCAGTAGTATGGGACAGTTGAACACTGAAGCTTTCTTT.

This sequence joins TRBV18 and TRBJ1-1; 10 bases agree with TRBD1. Trimming at V came to 4 bases and at J to 0 bases, leaving 5 bases not matched to a gene. The CDR3 length is 16 residues. CDR1 is KGHSH, CDR2 LQKENI, per germline. The CDR3 sequence is CASSRPGQGLNTEAFF. DNA for the CDR3: TGTGCCAGCTCACGACCGGGACAGGGGTTGAACACTGAAGCTTTCTTT.

The rearrangement joins TRBV21-1 to TRBJ2-5; TRBD2, the table's D call, lacks a check against the DNA. TRBV21-1 is annotated as a pseudogene. The CDR3 is made up of 16 amino acids. The CDR3 loop reads CASSNHGGPQQETQYF. Written as DNA, the CDR3 is TGTGCCAGCAGCAACCACGGGGGGCCCCAACAAGAGACCCAGTACTTC.

The chain recombines TRBV6-5 with TRBJ2-1; D might be TRBD2 (6 bases). This CDR3 spans 14 amino acids. CDR1 MNHEY and CDR2 SVGAGI come from the germline V gene. V dropped 10 bases and J dropped 4 bases, with 17 bases sitting between them. The CDR3 nucleotides read TGTGCCACTGCCTTCGGGGAGGAGTACAATGAGCAGTTCTTC. Translated, it gives CATAFGEEYNEQFF.

The chain links TRBV6-5 to TRBJ1-1; tentatively, D is TRBD1 (6 bases). V lost 8 bases to trimming and J lost 7 bases, with 11 bases between them. The germline gives CDR1 MNHEY, CDR2 SVGAGI. The CDR3 is 11 amino acids. The CDR3 sequence: CASGRGSEAFF. The CDR3, as DNA: TGTGCCAGCGGAAGGGGGAGTGAAGCTTTCTTT.

This clone was seen a handful of times. This chain links TRBV7-6 with TRBJ1-1; 7 positions agree with TRBD1. CDR1 SGHVS and CDR2 FNYEAQ come from the germline V gene. This CDR3 has 13 residues. Germline trimming cut 2 bases from V and 11 bases from J; bases unmatched to any gene: 8. CDR3 residues: CASSLLLTGEAFF. DNA of the CDR3: TGTGCCAGCAGCTTATTATTAACAGGGGAGGCTTTCTTT.

J is TRBJ1-1 and V is TRBV27; maybe TRBD1 (5 bases). There are 15 residues in the CDR3. V lost 4 bases, J lost 1 base, and 13 bases lay in between. Per germline, CDR1 MNHEY and CDR2 SMNVEV (reference sequence). CDR3 nucleotides: TGTGCCAGCAGTTCCTCTGTTGGGGCGAACACTGAAGCTTTCTTT. As protein: CASSSSVGANTEAFF.

The V and J genes are TRBV18 and TRBJ2-1; D call uncertain. The CDR3 has 11 residues. CDR1 KGHSH and CDR2 LQKENI come from the germline V gene. The V and J ends lost 2 bases and 9 bases respectively, with 5 bases between them. DNA of the CDR3: TGTGCCAGCTCACCATCAGGTGAGCAGTTCTTC. Translated, it gives CASSPSGEQFF.

The CDR3 sequence is CASSQGAIGQGRTEAFF. The CDR3 DNA sequence: TGTGCCAGCAGCCAAGGGGCGATCGGACAGGGGAGGACTGAAGCTTTCTTT. J is TRBJ1-1 and V is TRBV4-2; the match to TRBD1 covers 9 bases. Germline CDR1 LGHNA, CDR2 YNFKEQ. The CDR3 is 17 amino acids. The V gene end was trimmed by 1 base and the J gene end by 5 bases; junction bases not matched to a gene: 11.

This clone has a handful of counts. The rearrangement joins TRBV5-1 to TRBJ1-3; D remains unclear. V was cut by 3 bases and J by 0 bases, with 4 bases left in between. This CDR3 has 13 amino acids. CDR1 is SGHRS and CDR2 is YFSETQ in the germline V gene. The CDR3 sequence is CASSSFSGNTIYF. CDR3 DNA sequence: TGCGCCAGCAGCTCTTTCTCTGGAAACACCATATATTTT.

The V and J genes are TRBV6-5 and TRBJ2-3; the D gene is possibly TRBD1 (5 bases). This CDR3 comprises 15 residues. The V and J ends lost 6 bases and 1 base respectively, with 14 bases between them. Germline V gene sequence: CDR1 MNHEY, CDR2 SVGAGI. CDR3 in DNA: TGTGCCAGCAGACACGGGTCCAGGGGCACAGATACGCAGTATTTT. Protein: CASRHGSRGTDTQYF.

J is TRBJ1-1 and V is TRBV5-4; unclear D gene. Trimming left V 4 bases short and J 0 bases short, with 7 bases between. The CDR3 is made up of 13 amino acids. Germline assignment: CDR1 SGHNT and CDR2 YYREEE (reference sequence). CDR3 in DNA: TGTGCCAGCAGCCAAACAGTGAACACTGAAGCTTTCTTT. This codes for CASSQTVNTEAFF.

V gene TRBV5-8 combines with J gene TRBJ1-2; tentatively, D is TRBD1 (5 bases). Deletions cut 2 bases from V and 4 bases from J, with 12 bases between. This CDR3 spans 14 amino acids. Germline lookup yields CDR1 SGHTS and CDR2 YDEGEE. The CDR3 sequence is CASSFRDSTYGYTF. The CDR3 bases are TGTGCCAGCAGCTTCCGGGACTCAACCTATGGCTACACCTTC.

The genes are TRBV10-3 and TRBJ2-1; D gene uncertain. The CDR3 has 13 amino acids. Per the germline V gene, CDR1 is ENHRY and CDR2 is SYGVKD. V was shortened by 3 bases and J by 5 bases, with 8 bases between the two germline ends. CDR3 sequence reads: CAISDGQNNEQFF. CDR3 coding DNA: TGTGCCATCAGTGATGGGCAGAACAATGAGCAGTTCTTC.

The rearrangement uses TRBV10-3 and TRBJ1-2; D call uncertain. V was cut by 1 base and J by 0 bases, with 9 bases left in between. Germline-derived CDR1 and CDR2 are ENHRY and SYGVKD. This CDR3 is built from 15 residues. CDR3 bases: TGTGCCATCAGTGAGTTGGAGAGTACTAACTATGGCTACACCTTC. It codes for CAISELESTNYGYTF.

The chain is built from TRBV29-1 and TRBJ1-2, with 9 bases fitting TRBD1. Trimming took 7 bases from V and 5 from J; bases not matched to a gene: 11. This CDR3 has 14 residues. Germline V gives CDR1 SQVTM, CDR2 ANQGSEA. The CDR3 DNA follows: TGCAGCGACCACTCCGGGACAGGGTCGTATGGCTACACCTTC. It is translated as CSDHSGTGSYGYTF.

A single count supports this clone. The chain recombines TRBV6-1 with TRBJ1-6; the D gene is possibly TRBD1 (6 bases). The CDR3 is made up of 16 amino acids. V was pared by 3 bases and J by 5 bases, with 14 bases between. The germline CDR1 and CDR2 sequences are MNHNS and SASEGT. Written as DNA, the CDR3 is TGTGCCAGCAGTGATCAGGGCAGGGGCGATAATTCACCCCTCCACTTT. Protein: CASSDQGRGDNSPLHF.

V is TRBV3-1 (or the pseudogene TRBV3-2) and J is TRBJ1-6; D remains unclear. Germline assignment: CDR1 LGHDT and CDR2 YNNKEL (reference sequence). The CDR3 covers 13 residues. Trimming stripped 4 bases from V and 8 bases from J, with 9 bases between. The CDR3 is CASSPVQDSPLHF. In nucleotides, the CDR3 is TGTGCCAGCAGCCCGGTTCAGGATTCACCCCTCCACTTT.

The chain has TRBV19 and TRBJ1-1, with D possibly being TRBD1 (6 bases). V gave up 5 bases and J gave up 1 base, with 14 bases separating them. The germline V gene has CDR1 LNHDA and CDR2 SQIVND (reference sequence). The CDR3 length is 15 residues. In DNA form, the CDR3 reads TGTGCCAGTAGTCCCTACAGGGAACCGAACACTGAAGCTTTCTTT. Its protein product is CASSPYREPNTEAFF.